One and the same sample provided the 24 T cell receptor beta chains below, sequenced in a study of blood T cell repertoires in COVID-19. Assay: immunoSEQ multiplex PCR; the TCRdb copy retains only in-frame clones and omits some. Here the sample spans some 180,000 clones, 85% to 90% being singletons. Sequenced: peripheral blood. The receptor source for this set is a man between 50 and 59 years old with acute or convalescent COVID-19.

This clone was detected once. The V and J genes are TRBV5-1 and TRBJ2-5; D may be TRBD1 (5 bases). V lost 2 bases, J lost 4 bases, and 9 bases lay in between. Germline CDR1 reads SGHRS; CDR2 reads YFSETQ. The CDR3 sequence is 13 residues long. The CDR3 nucleotides are TGCGCCAGCAGCTTTTTCGACAGAGAGACCCAGTACTTC. Translation: CASSFFDRETQYF.

This clone was seen a handful of times. The chain couples TRBV27 to TRBJ2-2; D is ambiguous. V lost 1 base and J 0 bases, leaving 12 bases between the germline ends. The CDR3 is 17 amino acids. CDR1 and CDR2 (germline): MNHEY, SMNVEV (reference sequence). CDR3 in DNA: TGTGCCAGCAGTTTATTTTCACGGAGCGCGAACACCGGGGAGCTGTTTTTT. Protein sequence: CASSLFSRSANTGELFF.

The chain has TRBV27 and TRBJ2-2, with 15 bases matching TRBD2. Germline V gives CDR1 MNHEY, CDR2 SMNVEV (reference sequence). The CDR3 loop spans 20 amino acids. V was clipped by 7 bases and J by 1 base; unmatched bases: 13. DNA of the CDR3: TGTGCCAGCACTCCGGGACTAGCGGGGGGTTTTTCCCTGAACACCGGGGAGCTGTTTTTT. This sequence encodes CASTPGLAGGFSLNTGELFF.

This clone was found a few times. The chain is built from TRBV4-2 and TRBJ1-4; the D is unclear. The CDR3 length is 16 residues. Trimming shortened V by 0 bases and J by 8 bases, and 16 bases separated the two germline ends. The germline V gene encodes CDR1 LGHNA and CDR2 YNFKEQ. CDR3: CASSQDTRAGEEKLFF. In DNA, the CDR3 is TGTGCCAGCAGCCAAGATACTAGGGCAGGTGAAGAAAAACTGTTTTTT.

The rearrangement links TRBV24-1 to TRBJ2-2; D gene ambiguous. This CDR3 has 15 residues. V lost 10 bases to trimming and J lost 0 bases, with 14 bases between them. In germline, CDR1 is KGHDR, CDR2 SFDVKD. CDR3 protein: CATRSNTANTGELFF. The CDR3 nucleotides read TGTGCCACGCGGTCGAATACCGCGAACACCGGGGAGCTGTTTTTT.

This clone showed up just once. The genes are TRBV5-1 and TRBJ1-2, with 7 bases lining up with TRBD1. Germline loops: CDR1 SGHRS, CDR2 YFSETQ. V lost 0 bases, J lost 5 bases, and 4 bases stayed unmatched. This CDR3 region has 14 residues. The DNA for the CDR3 is TGCGCCAGCAGCTTGGAGGGACAGACGTATGGCTACACCTTC. Protein product: CASSLEGQTYGYTF.

The chain carries TRBV2 and TRBJ2-5; 9 bases line up with TRBD2. The CDR3 extends over 14 amino acids. Germline lookup yields CDR1 SNHLY and CDR2 FYNNEI. V dropped 8 bases and J dropped 4; count of bases not matched to a gene: 8. For the CDR3, the DNA is TGTGCCAGCGGGGCTAGCGGGGTTCGAGAGACCCAGTACTTC. The encoded protein is CASGASGVRETQYF.

V and J are TRBV3-1 (or the pseudogene TRBV3-2) and TRBJ2-5; possible D gene TRBD2, 7 bases. The CDR3 is 14 residues long. CDR1 and CDR2 (germline): LGHDT, YNNKEL (reference sequence). V lost 3 bases to trimming and J lost 6 bases, with 14 bases between them. CDR3 residues: CASSQGGGAKTQYF. The CDR3 DNA reads as TGTGCCAGCAGCCAGGGCGGGGGCGCGAAGACCCAGTACTTC.

The CDR3 loop is CASSLLGGLQYF. CDR3 bases: TGTGCCAGCAGCTTATTAGGGGGACTTCAGTACTTC. The chain is built from TRBV7-2 and TRBJ2-4; D possibly corresponds to TRBD1 (6 bases). Germline loops: CDR1 SGHTA, CDR2 FQGNSA. Trimming cost V 2 bases and J 11 bases, with 10 bases left between them. This CDR3 spans 12 amino acids.

This rearrangement joins TRBV3-1 (or the pseudogene TRBV3-2) to TRBJ2-5, with D possibly matching TRBD2 (6 bases). Germline V gene data show CDR1 as LGHDT and CDR2 as YNNKEL (reference sequence). V lost 3 bases and J lost 4, with 12 bases in between. The CDR3 runs 14 residues. The CDR3 region has the DNA TGTGCCAGCAGCCAGGTCGTGGGGGGAGAGACCCAGTACTTC. It is translated as CASSQVVGGETQYF.

The V gene is TRBV9, the J gene TRBJ1-1; 7 positions match TRBD1. CDR1 is SGDLS, CDR2 YYNGEE, per germline. Trimming removed 2 bases from V and 2 bases from J; junction bases left unmatched: 3. This CDR3 comprises 14 residues. The CDR3 bases are TGTGCCAGCAGCGTGACAGGGAGCAACACTGAAGCTTTCTTT. This sequence encodes CASSVTGSNTEAFF.

CDR3 in DNA: TGCGCCAGCAGCCCGGGACTAGCGGGAGGAGTCTACGAGCAGTACTTC. Its protein product is CASSPGLAGGVYEQYF. J is TRBJ2-7 and V is TRBV5-1, with 15 bases matching TRBD2. V was clipped by 4 bases and J by 3 bases; unmatched bases: 5. The germline CDR1 and CDR2 sequences are SGHRS and YFSETQ. This CDR3 contains 16 residues.

The rearrangement uses TRBV2 and TRBJ1-5; 7 bases line up with TRBD1. The junction had 7 bases not matched to a gene; V was cut back by 5 bases and J by 6 bases. Germline V CDR1 and CDR2: SNHLY, FYNNEI. The CDR3 is 14 residues long. The CDR3 region has the DNA TGTGCCAGCAGTACACGACAGGGCGGTCAGCCCCAGCATTTT. This translates into CASSTRQGGQPQHF.

The rearrangement uses TRBV27 and TRBJ2-1; 10 nucleotides match TRBD2. The CDR3 length is 16 residues. The germline gives CDR1 MNHEY, CDR2 SMNVEV (reference sequence). The V gene end was trimmed by 2 bases and the J gene end by 6 bases; junction bases not matched to a gene: 7. In DNA, the CDR3 is TGTGCCAGCAGTTTACAAAGCGGGGGGGCCAGCAATGAGCAGTTCTTC. It translates to CASSLQSGGASNEQFF.

CDR3: CASSPDDRVLLGYTF. The CDR3 DNA follows: TGTGCCAGCAGCCCCGACGACAGGGTGTTGTTAGGCTACACCTTC. The chain couples TRBV11-2 to TRBJ1-2; 7 bases line up with TRBD1. With 5 bases clipped from V and 8 bases from J, the junction kept 14 bases outside the gene matches. Germline V gene data show CDR1 as SGHAT and CDR2 as FQNNGV. The CDR3 consists of 15 residues.

The chain joins TRBV19 to TRBJ2-5; 11 positions agree with TRBD2. The germline V gene encodes CDR1 LNHDA and CDR2 SQIVND (reference sequence). Trimming removed 9 bases from V and 4 bases from J; junction bases left unmatched: 10. This CDR3 has 15 residues. CDR3 coding DNA: TGTGCCAGGCCCGCTAGCGGGGGGCTGGCAGAGACCCAGTACTTC. Translation: CARPASGGLAETQYF.

The chain carries TRBV4-1 and TRBJ1-5; maybe TRBD1 (6 bases). Germline values: CDR1 MGHRA, CDR2 YSYEKL. The CDR3 consists of 16 residues. The V gene lost 1 base and the J gene lost 2 bases, with 12 bases spanning the gap. The CDR3 coding sequence is TGCGCCAGCAGCCAAGGATTACAGGGAGGCAATCAGCCCCAGCATTTT. It translates to CASSQGLQGGNQPQHF.

The chain is built from TRBV28 and TRBJ2-2; TRBD1 matches 11 bases. CDR1 is MDHEN, CDR2 SYDVKM, per germline. The length of the CDR3 is 14 residues. Losses at the gene ends were 6 bases for V and 7 bases for J; bases not matched to a gene: 4. CDR3 nucleotides: TGTGCCAGCAGACGGGACAGGGGGAGCGGGGAGCTGTTTTTT. Its protein is CASRRDRGSGELFF.

The V and J genes are TRBV18 and TRBJ2-1, with 8 bases lining up with TRBD2. The V gene's germline CDR1 is KGHSH and CDR2 LQKENI. After removal of 2 bases from V and 4 bases from J, the junction contained 1 base not matched to a gene. The CDR3 sequence is 14 residues long. The CDR3 sequence is CASSPAGGYNEQFF. CDR3 bases: TGTGCCAGCTCACCAGCGGGAGGATACAATGAGCAGTTCTTC.

The chain recombines TRBV4-1 with TRBJ2-7, with a possible D match to TRBD1 (7 bases). Germline V gene lookup returns CDR1 MGHRA and CDR2 YSYEKL. Trimming shortened V by 0 bases and J by 4 bases, and 16 bases separated the two germline ends. This CDR3 is built from 16 residues. The CDR3 sequence is CASSQERAGGGYEQYF. The CDR3 nucleotides read TGCGCCAGCAGCCAAGAGAGGGCAGGGGGAGGATACGAGCAGTACTTC.

The V call is TRBV5-4, the J call TRBJ2-1; a weak D match, TRBD2 (7 bases). The CDR3 runs 15 residues. Between the trimmed V and J ends, which lost 7 bases and 4 bases, there was a span of 18 bases. Germline-derived CDR1 and CDR2 are SGHNT and YYREEE (reference sequence). DNA of the CDR3: TGTGCCAGCGGATACACGGGGGGCGGTTACAATGAGCAGTTCTTC. Amino acids: CASGYTGGGYNEQFF.

This chain links TRBV4-2 with TRBJ2-1; TRBD2 matches 7 bases. V trimming: 1 base; J trimming: 4 bases; junction bases outside the gene matches: 4. The CDR3 contains 15 residues. Germline values: CDR1 LGHNA, CDR2 YNFKEQ. CDR3 amino acids: CASSQGLAAYNEQFF. For the CDR3, the DNA is TGTGCCAGCAGCCAAGGACTAGCTGCTTACAATGAGCAGTTCTTC.

V and J are TRBV20-1 and TRBJ1-5; D is uncertain. The ends were cut back, 4 bases at V and 9 bases at J, with 19 bases in the middle. CDR3 length equals 14 residues. Germline V gene sequence: CDR1 DFQATT, CDR2 SNEGSKA (reference sequence). This CDR3 reads CSANEGHPDGPQHF. The CDR3, as DNA: TGCAGTGCTAATGAGGGCCACCCAGATGGGCCCCAGCATTTT.

V is TRBV5-4 and J is TRBJ2-3, with 7 bases that match TRBD1. Germline loops: CDR1 SGHNT, CDR2 YYREEE (reference sequence). J gave up 1 base and V 4 bases, and 3 bases lay outside the gene matches. This CDR3 is built from 14 residues. Here the CDR3 DNA reads TGTGCCAGCAGCGCCGACAGGGGCACAGATACGCAGTATTTT. This gives the protein CASSADRGTDTQYF.